This T cell receptor beta chain was recorded in a study of T-cell reconstitution after alpha-beta-depleted transplantation in children. Preparation of the TCRbeta library used unique molecular identifiers. One entry per CDR3 protein, called by TCRdb with MiXCR from the PCR reads. The data contain 350,000 to 500,000 distinct CDR3 sequences, over 40% of them singletons. V dropped 5 bases and J dropped 1 base, with 9 bases sitting between them. The CDR3 totals 13 residues. CDR1 and CDR2 from the germline V gene are SQVTM and ANQGSEA. The chain links TRBV29-1 to TRBJ2-1, with D hard to call. The clonotype originates from a girl aged 2 to 10 with aplastic anemia, due to receive a stem cell transplant. The specimen was PBMCs, collected before TCRalphabeta/CD19-depleted stem cell transplant. The CDR3 here is CSVSQDSYNEQFF. CDR3 nucleotide sequence: TGCAGCGTTAGCCAGGATTCCTACAATGAGCAGTTCTTC.